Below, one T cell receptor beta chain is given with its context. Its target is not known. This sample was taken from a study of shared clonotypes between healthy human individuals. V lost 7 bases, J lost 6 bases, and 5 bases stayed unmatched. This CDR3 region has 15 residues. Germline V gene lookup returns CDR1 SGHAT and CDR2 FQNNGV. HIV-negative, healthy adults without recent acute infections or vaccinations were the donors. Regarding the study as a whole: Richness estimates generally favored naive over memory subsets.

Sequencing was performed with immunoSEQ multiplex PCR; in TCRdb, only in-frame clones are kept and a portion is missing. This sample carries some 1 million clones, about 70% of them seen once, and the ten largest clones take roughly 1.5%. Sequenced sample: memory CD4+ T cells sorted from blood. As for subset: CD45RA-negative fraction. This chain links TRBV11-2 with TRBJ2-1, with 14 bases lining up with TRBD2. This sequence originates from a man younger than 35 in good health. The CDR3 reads CASMGLAGVGNEQFF. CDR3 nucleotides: TGTGCCAGCATGGGACTAGCGGGAGTCGGCAATGAGCAGTTCTTC. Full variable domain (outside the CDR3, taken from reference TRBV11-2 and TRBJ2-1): EAGVAQSPRYKIIEKRQSVAFWCNPISGHATLYWYQQILGQGPKLLIQFQNNGVVDDSQLPKDRFSAERLKGVDSTLKIQPAKLEDSAVYLCASMGLAGVGNEQFFGPGTRLTVL.